Below, one T cell receptor beta chain is given with its context. Antigen unknown. The data are from a study of cytomegalovirus exposure and HLA in healthy donors. Primers included in the PCR were 60 Vbeta and 13 Jbeta primers. Per the authors' pipeline: Later analysis identified 80 million to 85 million unique TCR beta chains, about 11 million shared. The repertoire was sequenced with immunoSEQ multiplex PCR; TCRdb's copy has only in-frame clones and lacks some. The V and J calls and clone size come from that table; D and trimming were worked out from the DNA. The profile shows some 250,000 clones, around 81% of them singletons. Study conclusions and caveats: According to reports, the classifier identified cytomegalovirus status with high specificity and sensitivity.

In germline, CDR1 is SEHNR, CDR2 FQNEAQ (reference sequence). The CDR3 contains 14 residues. Trimming removed 2 bases from V and 8 bases from J, with 12 bases in between. The receptor was isolated from a woman aged 55-69 years in good health and CMV-seropositive. Sequencing was performed on PBMCs. The V gene is TRBV7-9, the J gene TRBJ1-4; D may be TRBD1 (6 bases). The CDR3 region is CASSLNRDGEKLFF. CDR3 bases: TGTGCCAGCAGCTTAAACAGGGATGGGGAAAAACTGTTTTTT.